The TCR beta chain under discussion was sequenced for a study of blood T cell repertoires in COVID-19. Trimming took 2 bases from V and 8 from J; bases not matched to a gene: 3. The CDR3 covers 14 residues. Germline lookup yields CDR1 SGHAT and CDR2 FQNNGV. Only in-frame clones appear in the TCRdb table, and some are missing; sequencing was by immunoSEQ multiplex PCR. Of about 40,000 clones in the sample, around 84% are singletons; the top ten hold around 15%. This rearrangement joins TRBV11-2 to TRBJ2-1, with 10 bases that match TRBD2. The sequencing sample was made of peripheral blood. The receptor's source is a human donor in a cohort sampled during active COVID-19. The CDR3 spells CASSLSGGAYEQFF. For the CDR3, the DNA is TGTGCCAGCAGCTTAAGCGGGGGGGCCTATGAGCAGTTCTTC.